One TCR beta chain is described in this entry. What it recognizes is unknown. This specimen belongs to a study of T-cell memory formation after mild COVID-19. The wider study: Largely, TCR clusters stayed within a single donor. Broader study findings: Several responding clones turned up in pre-infection memory, indicating that cross-reactive memory may have taken part.

TCRdb processed the 5' RACE reads anew with MiXCR; each CDR3 protein has one entry. The sample has 360,000 or so distinct CDR3 sequences, 28% seen once; the top ten hold about 13%. V gave up 3 bases and J gave up 1 base, with 9 bases separating them. Looked up from germline, CDR1 is PRHDT and CDR2 is FYEKMQ (reference sequence). The CDR3 totals 15 residues. What was sequenced was PBMCs or a T cell subset sorted from them (not recorded which). The receptor's source is an adult woman who had mild COVID-19 (a few samples of this study predate the infection). Cell type and time point are not known. This chain connects TRBV13 to TRBJ2-2, with D possibly being TRBD2 (6 bases). CDR3 in amino acids: CASSFRTKNTGELFF. DNA of the CDR3: TGTGCCAGCAGCTTCCGGACTAAGAACACCGGGGAGCTGTTTTTT.